The clone carrying this T cell receptor (beta chain) came up many times. Its antigen is still unknown. The record originates from a study of Graves' ophthalmopathy and Graves' hyperthyroidism. Findings and limits, study-wide: Most expanded clonotypes in thyroid above 0.001 frequency also showed up in blood.

Amplified material comprised TCR beta CDR3 regions derived from RNA transcripts. HTBI-primed first-round RT-PCR preceded second-round multiplex PCR. TCRdb reprocessed the multiplex PCR reads with MiXCR, giving one entry per CDR3 protein. The table has 660,000 or so distinct CDR3 sequences, roughly 41% seen once. It was from more than 9 ml of fresh peripheral blood that the PBMCs came. Germline CDR1 reads MGHDK; CDR2 reads SYGVNS. V lost 2 bases, J lost 6 bases, and 13 bases lay in between. The CDR3 totals 15 residues. Sequencing was carried out using peripheral blood. The J gene is TRBJ1-4, the V gene TRBV25-1; D is ambiguous. The clonotype originates from an adult man with Graves' ophthalmopathy. The CDR3 nucleotides are TGTGCCAGCAGTGAACCGGGCGTTAAGGATGAAAAACTGTTTTTT. Amino acids: CASSEPGVKDEKLFF.